Following are 10 T cell receptor beta chains from one sample sequenced in a study of blood T cell repertoires in COVID-19 (dated by TCRdb to 2019 to 2021). Receptor libraries were prepared by the immunoSEQ multiplex PCR assay. Imported from immuneACCESS, the table was reduced by TCRdb to in-frame sequences with V and J called. These copies leave out some clones; in studies compared against another copy, an unresolved V gene accounts for under half, and the cause of the remainder is not known. Across this sample there are some 250,000 clones, with more than 65% seen only once. Approximately 8% of the sample belongs to the ten largest clones. The sequenced sample was peripheral blood. Receptors originate from a woman at least 80 years old with acute or convalescent COVID-19.

This chain joins TRBV21-1 and TRBJ2-2; the table's D call, TRBD2, was not checked against the DNA. TRBV21-1 is a pseudogene locus. This CDR3 contains 15 residues. The DNA of the CDR3 is TGTGCCAGCACCACCCCCGATGTAGAATCCGGGGAGCTGTTTTTT. Translating gives CASTTPDVESGELFF.

A note on this clone: This sample also contains other DNA sequences that code for the same CDR3. V is TRBV18 and J is TRBJ2-5, with a weak D call TRBD1 (5 bases). V was cut by 3 bases and J by 4 bases, with 9 bases left in between. The germline V gene has CDR1 KGHSH and CDR2 LQKENI. The CDR3 has 13 residues. The CDR3 DNA is TGTGCCAGCTCACCCCAGGGCGGAGAGACCCAGTACTTC. It yields the protein CASSPQGGETQYF.

This chain connects TRBV2 to TRBJ2-4; TRBD1 agrees at 7 bases. The CDR3 runs to 15 residues. The trim removed 6 bases at V and 3 bases at J, leaving 8 bases unmatched. CDR1 and CDR2 from the germline V gene are SNHLY and FYNNEI. In nucleotides, the CDR3 is TGTGCCAGCAGCGCCACAGGGGTTAGCAAAAACATTCAGTACTTC. It codes for CASSATGVSKNIQYF.

V usage is TRBV19 and J usage is TRBJ1-5, with D hard to call. Germline V lookup: CDR1 LNHDA, CDR2 SQIVND (reference sequence). The CDR3 is made up of 17 amino acids. V lost 1 base and J lost 3, with 16 bases in between. The CDR3 region has the DNA TGTGCCAGTAGTATAGTAGGCCGCAGCCACTACAATCAGCCCCAGCATTTT. Protein: CASSIVGRSHYNQPQHF. The whole variable domain, remainder taken from reference TRBV19 and TRBJ1-5, is DGGITQSPKYLFRKEGQNVTLSCEQNLNHDAMYWYRQDPGQGLRLIYYSQIVNDFQKGDIAEGYSVSREKKESFPLTVTSAQKNPTAFYLCASSIVGRSHYNQPQHFGDGTRLSIL.

This sequence joins TRBV7-9 and TRBJ2-7; TRBD2 matches 9 bases. CDR1 is SEHNR, CDR2 FQNEAQ, per germline (reference sequence). J lost 0 bases, V lost 5 bases, and 2 bases had no gene match. The CDR3 runs to 14 residues. In nucleotides, the CDR3 is TGTGCCAGCAGCCGGACTAGCGACTCCTACGAGCAGTACTTC. Protein product: CASSRTSDSYEQYF.

This clone was detected once. CDR3 region: CASREGENTIYF. CDR3 coding DNA: TGTGCCAGCAGGGAGGGAGAGAACACCATATATTTT. J is TRBJ1-3 and V is TRBV6-5, with D unresolved. Trimming removed 6 bases at V and 7 bases at J, with 10 bases between. Germline CDR1 reads MNHEY; CDR2 reads SVGAGI. CDR3 size: 12 residues.

The chain combines TRBV6-5 with TRBJ1-4; TRBD1 aligns across 7 bases. The V segment lost 6 bases and the J segment 7 bases; nucleotides outside the gene matches: 11. Germline CDR1 and CDR2: MNHEY and SVGAGI. CDR3 size: 15 residues. The DNA of the CDR3 is TGTGCCAGCAGGGATACAGGGGATGGGACTGAAAAACTGTTTTTT. It encodes CASRDTGDGTEKLFF.

The rearrangement uses TRBV5-4 and TRBJ2-2; 11 bases are a match to TRBD2. The junction had 1 base not matched to a gene; V was cut back by 4 bases and J by 5 bases. Germline V gives CDR1 SGHNT, CDR2 YYREEE (reference sequence). The CDR3 loop spans 14 amino acids. The CDR3 reads CASSLAGGTGELFF. CDR3 nucleotides: TGTGCCAGCAGCCTAGCGGGAGGTACCGGGGAGCTGTTTTTT.

This sequence joins TRBV19 and TRBJ1-2; tentatively, D is TRBD1 (5 bases). The V gene lost 5 bases and the J gene lost 2 bases, with 18 bases spanning the gap. From germline, CDR1 is LNHDA and CDR2 SQIVND (reference sequence). This CDR3 contains 16 residues. The CDR3 is CASSSDPARGNYGYTF. CDR3 DNA sequence: TGTGCCAGTAGTTCAGACCCCGCTAGGGGCAACTATGGCTACACCTTC.

The chain's CDR3 is CASSRDRKLNEQFF. CDR3 DNA sequence: TGTGCCAGCAGCCGGGACAGGAAACTCAATGAGCAGTTCTTC. The chain combines TRBV6-5 with TRBJ2-1; 8 bases map to TRBD1. The CDR3 is 14 amino acids. J was trimmed by 6 bases and V by 6 bases; bases with no gene match: 7. Germline CDR1 reads MNHEY; CDR2 reads SVGAGI.